This TCR beta chain was captured by sequencing in a study of lymphopenia after photon versus proton radiotherapy. Regarding the study as a whole: Oligoclonal CD8+ Temra expansion after nadir drove photon patients' diversity drop. Relative stability marked proton patients; photon patients lost diversity and naive cells.

For this clone: Its cognate antigen is unknown.

The assay was immunoSEQ multiplex PCR, and TCRdb's table has in-frame clones only and misses some. There are 50,000 to 60,000 clones in the sample; roughly 90% occur only once, and about a sixth lies in the top ten. The CDR3 loop spans 13 amino acids. In germline, CDR1 is SGHAT, CDR2 FQNNGV. The V and J ends lost 3 bases and 8 bases respectively, with 11 bases between them. This rearrangement joins TRBV11-2 to TRBJ2-1; D is undetermined. This material consisted of peripheral blood, taken from a patient treated with photon-based radiotherapy. The origin of this receptor is a woman in her 40s with cholangiocarcinoma. As DNA, the CDR3 is TGTGCCAGCAGCTTTAAGGGTGACGATGAGCAGTTCTTC. It is translated as CASSFKGDDEQFF.